The 11 T cell receptor beta chains below were found in one sample sequenced in a study of blood T cell repertoires in COVID-19. The assay was immunoSEQ multiplex PCR, and TCRdb's table has in-frame clones only and misses some. The sample records more than 95,000 clones, 79% being singletons. The material sequenced was peripheral blood. The receptors here all came from a man aged 35-49 years with active or convalescent COVID-19.

This clone appeared once. The V call is TRBV9, the J call TRBJ2-1; 14 nucleotides align to TRBD2. CDR1 and CDR2 from the germline V gene are SGDLS and YYNGEE. V was pared by 0 bases and J by 15 bases, with 8 bases of the junction left unmatched. The CDR3 is 15 amino acids. CDR3 region: CASSVETSGGAIRFF. The CDR3, as DNA: TGTGCCAGCAGCGTAGAGACTAGCGGGGGGGCGATTCGGTTCTTC.

The chain links TRBV3-1 (or the pseudogene TRBV3-2) to TRBJ1-3, with a weak D call TRBD1 (6 bases). The CDR3 sequence is 16 residues long. CDR1 LGHDT and CDR2 YNNKEL come from the germline V gene (reference sequence). The V end was cut by 1 base, the J end by 2 bases, with 12 bases between. The CDR3 DNA reads as TGTGCCAGCAGCCAAGGTCTCAGGGGAACTGGAAACACCATATATTTT. This sequence encodes CASSQGLRGTGNTIYF.

V gene TRBV6-2 or TRBV6-3 combines with J gene TRBJ1-1, with 7 nucleotides matching TRBD1. CDR1 MNHEY and CDR2 SVGEGT come from the germline V gene. This CDR3 region has 14 residues. V was clipped by 6 bases and J by 4 bases; unmatched bases: 8. The CDR3 nucleotides read TGTGCCAGCAGCCGGAAACAGGGGACCACTGAAGCTTTCTTT. Protein sequence: CASSRKQGTTEAFF.

This clone was detected ten times or more. The rearrangement joins TRBV30 to TRBJ1-5; D gene ambiguous. V lost 0 bases and J lost 2, with 8 bases in between. Germline CDR1 is GTSNPN and CDR2 is SVGIG (reference sequence). This CDR3 is 14 amino acids long. The CDR3 protein is CAWSVEVGNQPQHF. DNA of the CDR3: TGTGCCTGGAGTGTTGAGGTTGGCAATCAGCCCCAGCATTTT.

This clone has only one observation. CDR3 in DNA: TGTGCCAGCAGCTTAGAACAGGCTAGCAATCAGCCCCAGCATTTT. The encoded protein is CASSLEQASNQPQHF. The V gene is TRBV7-2, the J gene TRBJ1-5; D perhaps matches TRBD1 (5 bases). V shed 1 base and J shed 0 bases, with 7 bases lying between them. In germline, CDR1 is SGHTA, CDR2 FQGNSA. The CDR3 runs 15 residues.

The V gene is TRBV19, the J gene TRBJ1-1; no firm D call. Looked up from germline, CDR1 is LNHDA and CDR2 is SQIVND (reference sequence). The CDR3 consists of 11 residues. The ends were cut back, 0 bases at V and 7 bases at J, with 3 bases in the middle. The CDR3 region is CASSIDREAFF. The CDR3 region has the DNA TGTGCCAGTAGTATAGATCGTGAAGCTTTCTTT.

CDR3 in DNA: TGTGCCAGTAGTATAGTAAACCATCCAGGGACTGAAGCTTTCTTT. Translated, it gives CASSIVNHPGTEAFF. The chain recombines TRBV19 with TRBJ1-1, with a tentative D call TRBD1 (5 bases). The CDR3 has 15 amino acids. Trimming took off 1 base at V and 5 bases at J, with 14 bases between the two ends. Germline assignment: CDR1 LNHDA and CDR2 SQIVND (reference sequence).

This clone showed up just a few times. The genes are TRBV28 and TRBJ1-5; D is unclear. V was clipped by 5 bases and J by 6 bases, with 8 bases between them. There are 12 residues in the CDR3. Germline V gene sequence: CDR1 MDHEN, CDR2 SYDVKM. CDR3 sequence: CASSPVGQPQHF. The DNA for the CDR3 is TGTGCCAGCAGTCCGGTCGGTCAGCCCCAGCATTTT.

V gene TRBV19 combines with J gene TRBJ1-2, with D maybe TRBD1 (5 bases). The CDR3 extends over 14 amino acids. Between the trimmed V and J ends, which lost 6 bases and 0 bases, there was a span of 11 bases. The germline V gene has CDR1 LNHDA and CDR2 SQIVND (reference sequence). The chain's CDR3 is CASSTGTSNYGYTF. The CDR3 DNA reads TGTGCCAGTAGCACAGGTACTTCTAACTATGGCTACACCTTC.

This rearrangement joins TRBV5-1 to TRBJ1-1, with D tentatively TRBD1 (6 bases). CDR1 is SGHRS, CDR2 YFSETQ, per germline. V shed 4 bases and J shed 5 bases, with 18 bases lying between them. This CDR3 is 15 amino acids long. The CDR3 reads CASSGAVGRGTEAFF. DNA for the CDR3: TGCGCCAGCAGCGGAGCTGTGGGCAGGGGAACTGAAGCTTTCTTT.

The V gene is TRBV12-3 or TRBV12-4, the J gene TRBJ1-4, with TRBD1 identical over 8 bases. The CDR3 is 12 amino acids. V shed 6 bases, J shed 10 bases, and the junction held 4 bases outside the gene matches. CDR3 in DNA: TGTGCCAGCAGAACAGGGGGAGGAAAACTGTTTTTT. Its translation: CASRTGGGKLFF.